These T cell receptor beta chains were read from a single sample in a study of shared clonotypes between healthy human individuals. Using immunoSEQ multiplex PCR, the repertoire was profiled, and TCRdb retains in-frame clones only, with some absent. In the table there are about 1.1 million clones, around 77% of which are singletons. Sequencing used memory CD4+ T cells from PBMCs. The receptor set was obtained from a man younger than 35 in good health. Some clones in this sample may be carry-over from other donors' samples. Both conserved end residues are part of each CDR3. The D gene is left open where the match is weak. Not all rows give a size; the values are once, few, many and, for expanded clones, a class.

CDR3aa	CDR3nt	v_gene	j_gene	abundance	d_gene
CASSIGQEGKLFF	TGTGCCAGCTCCATCGGACAGGAAGGAAAACTGTTTTTT	TRBV6-5	TRBJ1-4	many	TRBD1
CASRKASGPSYGYTF	TGTGCCAGCAGAAAGGCATCGGGCCCCAGCTATGGCTACACCTTC	TRBV6-5	TRBJ1-2	-	-
CAWSAGNTGELFF	TGTGCCTGGAGTGCCGGGAACACCGGGGAGCTGTTTTTT	TRBV30	TRBJ2-2	once	-
CASSPGLRTNEKLFF	TGTGCCAGCAGCCCAGGACTAAGGACTAATGAAAAACTGTTTTTT	TRBV5-4	TRBJ1-4	-	-
CASSLAGSGNTIYF	TGCGCCAGCAGCTTGGCAGGTAGTGGAAACACCATATATTTT	TRBV5-1	TRBJ1-3	-	-
CASSSRAQSYEQYF	TGTGCCAGCAGTTCCCGAGCCCAGTCCTACGAGCAGTACTTC	TRBV27	TRBJ2-7	-	-
CASSLQGLNTEAFF	TGTGCCAGCTCATTACAGGGGTTGAACACTGAAGCTTTCTTT	TRBV18	TRBJ1-1	many	TRBD1
CASSSERSWDEQFF	TGTGCCAGCAGTTCCGAAAGGTCCTGGGATGAGCAGTTCTTC	TRBV28	TRBJ2-1	-	-
CASSSPRGDSQETQYF	TGTGCCAGCAGTTCCCCCAGGGGGGACTCCCAAGAGACCCAGTACTTC	TRBV28	TRBJ2-5	-	-
CASSEGTRTAGELFF	TGTGCCAGCAGTGAAGGGACTCGCACGGCCGGGGAGCTGTTTTTT	TRBV2	TRBJ2-2	-	-
CASSFPGGYEQYF	TGTGCCAGCAGCTTCCCTGGGGGCTACGAGCAGTACTTC	TRBV7-9	TRBJ2-7	few	-
CASSLAGDDIQYF	TGTGCCAGCAGCTTAGCAGGGGATGACATTCAGTACTTC	TRBV7-9	TRBJ2-4	many	-
CASSQDRGQGSTGELFF	TGCGCCAGCAGCCAAGATCGTGGTCAGGGGAGCACCGGGGAGCTGTTTTTT	TRBV4-3	TRBJ2-2	-	-
CASSDSRSVSEQYF	TGTGCCAGCAGTGACTCCAGGTCGGTTTCCGAGCAGTACTTC	TRBV2	TRBJ2-7	-	-
CASSLDTAGGDTQYF	TGCGCCAGCAGCTTGGATACAGCCGGGGGAGATACGCAGTATTTT	TRBV5-1	TRBJ2-3	-	-
CASSDRQQGFYEQYF	TGTGCCAGCAGTGATAGGCAGCAGGGGTTCTACGAGCAGTACTTC	TRBV2	TRBJ2-7	-	-
CASKRDEVYGYTF	TGTGCCAGTAAAAGGGATGAGGTTTATGGCTACACCTTC	TRBV19	TRBJ1-2	-	-
CASSILVNTEAFF	TGTGCCAGCAGCATCCTAGTGAACACTGAAGCTTTCTTT	TRBV7-9	TRBJ1-1	-	-
CASDRGGKQPQHF	TGTGCCAGCGACAGGGGAGGGAAGCAGCCCCAGCATTTT	TRBV19	TRBJ1-5	once	TRBD1
CASSQAYQPSYEQYF	TGCGCCAGCAGCCAAGCTTACCAGCCATCCTACGAGCAGTACTTC	TRBV4-3	TRBJ2-7	-	-
CASGLASGTGQETQYF	TGTGCTAGTGGTTTGGCTTCCGGGACAGGCCAAGAGACCCAGTACTTC	TRBV12-5	TRBJ2-5	-	TRBD1
CASSNGGSGNTIYF	TGTGCCAGTAGTAATGGAGGGTCTGGAAACACCATATATTTT	TRBV19	TRBJ1-3	-	-
CASSLGLAGYAETQYF	TGTGCCAGCAGCTTAGGACTAGCGGGATATGCAGAGACCCAGTACTTC	TRBV11-2	TRBJ2-5	few	TRBD2
CASSFLGGTSYEQYF	TGTGCCAGCAGCTTTCTCGGTGGGACAAGCTACGAGCAGTACTTC	TRBV7-9	TRBJ2-7	-	-
CASSYSTSGRSGELFF	TGTGCCAGCAGTTACTCGACTAGCGGGAGATCCGGGGAGCTGTTTTTT	TRBV6-5	TRBJ2-2	-	TRBD2
CASRGTSGKPDTQYF	TGTGCCAGCAGGGGGACTAGCGGGAAGCCAGATACGCAGTATTTT	TRBV27	TRBJ2-3	few	TRBD2
CASSPSGSTNEKLFF	TGTGCCAGCTCACCGTCGGGTTCAACTAATGAAAAACTGTTTTTT	TRBV18	TRBJ1-4	-	-
CASSNTANYGYTF	TGTGCCAGCAGCAATACAGCTAACTATGGCTACACCTTC	TRBV9	TRBJ1-2	few	-
CASSFFRDPRATEAFF	TGTGCCAGCAGCTTCTTTAGAGATCCCAGGGCCACTGAAGCTTTCTTT	TRBV7-8	TRBJ1-1	-	-
CASSLVESGYGYTF	TGTGCCAGCAGCTTAGTAGAGTCGGGCTATGGCTACACCTTC	TRBV11-2	TRBJ1-2	-	-
CASSLGRGSYEQYF	TGTGCCAGCAGCTTAGGCCGGGGGTCCTACGAGCAGTACTTC	TRBV7-2	TRBJ2-7	-	-
CSVASSLYNEQFF	TGCAGCGTTGCGTCTAGCCTGTACAATGAGCAGTTCTTC	TRBV29-1	TRBJ2-1	-	-
CAWSVVLGTQYF	TGTGCCTGGAGTGTAGTTCTGGGGACCCAGTACTTC	TRBV30	TRBJ2-5	few	-
CASSVGPLTGGYTF	TGTGCCAGCAGCGTAGGTCCGCTGACGGGGGGCTACACCTTC	TRBV9	TRBJ1-2	-	-
CARMDGTSGSSDQFF	TGCGCCAGAATGGACGGGACTAGCGGGAGTAGTGATCAGTTCTTC	TRBV10-1	TRBJ2-1	-	TRBD2
CASTLRRQGAYEKLFF	TGTGCCAGCACCTTGAGACGACAGGGGGCGTATGAAAAACTGTTTTTT	TRBV6-4	TRBJ1-4	-	TRBD1
CASSSRLAGGRYNEQFF	TGTGCCAGCAGCTCCCGACTAGCGGGAGGGCGATACAATGAGCAGTTCTTC	TRBV7-2	TRBJ2-1	once	TRBD2
CASSEGGAGGAYNEQFF	TGTGCCAGCAGTGAGGGAGGAGCGGGAGGGGCGTACAATGAGCAGTTCTTC	TRBV28	TRBJ2-1	-	TRBD2
CASSSRLAAHHNEQFF	TGTGCCAGCAGCTCGAGACTAGCGGCCCACCACAATGAGCAGTTCTTC	TRBV11-2	TRBJ2-1	-	TRBD2
CASSFQLNTEAFF	TGTGCCAGCAGCTTTCAGCTTAACACTGAAGCTTTCTTT	TRBV7-3	TRBJ1-1	-	-
CASSTTFPSSTDTQYF	TGTGCCAGCAGTACGACGTTCCCTTCCAGCACAGATACGCAGTATTTT	TRBV28	TRBJ2-3	-	-